The 18 T cell receptor beta chains reported below all come from one sample, sequenced in a study of blood T cell repertoires in COVID-19. The table came from immunoSEQ multiplex PCR; TCRdb's copy has only in-frame clones and leaves some out. The sample lists around 150,000 clones; around 86% were seen once. The sample was peripheral blood. The receptor source for this set is a man aged 70-80 years with acute or convalescent COVID-19.

The V and J genes are TRBV4-3 and TRBJ1-5, with 7 bases identical to TRBD1. Trimming cost V 0 bases and J 5 bases; bases outside gene matches: 7. The germline CDR1 and CDR2 sequences are LGHNA and YSLEER. The CDR3 totals 16 residues. This CDR3 is CASSQDNGQADQPQHF. Here the CDR3 DNA reads TGCGCCAGCAGCCAAGATAACGGACAGGCGGATCAGCCCCAGCATTTT.

CDR3 in amino acids: CAIKRNGGNEQFF. The CDR3 bases are TGTGCCATCAAGAGGAACGGGGGCAATGAGCAGTTCTTC. The J gene is TRBJ2-1, the V gene TRBV10-3; possible D gene TRBD2, 6 bases. The CDR3 has 13 amino acids. V lost 7 bases to trimming and J lost 6 bases, with 13 bases between them. Germline values: CDR1 ENHRY, CDR2 SYGVKD.

The sample holds a few counts of this clone. This chain connects TRBV12-5 to TRBJ2-7, with 8 bases matching TRBD2. Germline values: CDR1 LGHNT, CDR2 FRNRAP. The J segment lost 7 bases and the V segment lost 6 bases, leaving 8 bases of the junction unmatched. CDR3 length: 13 residues. CDR3 sequence reads: CASGRGGSREQYF. The CDR3 coding sequence is TGTGCTAGTGGACGGGGGGGGAGTCGGGAGCAGTACTTC. Based on the CDR3 plus reference TRBV12-5 and TRBJ2-7, the full variable domain is DARVTQTPRHKVTEMGQEVTMRCQPILGHNTVFWYRQTMMQGLELLAYFRNRAPLDDSGMPKDRFSAEMPDATLATLKIQPSEPRDSAVYFCASGRGGSREQYFGPGTRLTVT.

This clone has only one observation. The genes are TRBV4-3 and TRBJ1-2; 7 bases map to TRBD1. The germline V gene encodes CDR1 LGHNA and CDR2 YSLEER. The V segment lost 0 bases and the J segment 7 bases; nucleotides outside the gene matches: 5. This CDR3 has 14 amino acids. The CDR3 DNA sequence: TGCGCCAGCAGCCAAGACGAGGGGGCGGCTGGCTACACCTTC. Translated, it gives CASSQDEGAAGYTF.

The V and J genes are TRBV3-1 (or the pseudogene TRBV3-2) and TRBJ1-4; D might be TRBD1 (5 bases). Trimming removed 4 bases at V and 9 bases at J, with 15 bases between. Germline V gene data show CDR1 as LGHDT and CDR2 as YNNKEL (reference sequence). CDR3 length: 14 amino acids. The CDR3 DNA is TGTGCCAGCAGCCGCCGGGGGGAGGGAAAAAAACTGTTTTTT. The encoded protein is CASSRRGEGKKLFF.

The chain recombines TRBV7-2 with TRBJ1-6; no definite D call. This CDR3 region has 16 residues. V was clipped by 5 bases and J by 9 bases, with 20 bases between them. CDR1 and CDR2 from the germline V gene are SGHTA and FQGNSA. CDR3 residues: CASSTVPQRESSPLHF. In DNA form, the CDR3 reads TGTGCCAGCAGCACCGTACCTCAGCGGGAAAGTTCACCCCTCCACTTT.

V gene TRBV6-2 or TRBV6-3 combines with J gene TRBJ1-3; no clear D gene. The germline gives CDR1 MNHEY, CDR2 SVGEGT. The V end was cut by 4 bases, the J end by 3 bases, with 10 bases between. This CDR3 contains 14 residues. The chain's CDR3 is CASSSVARGNTIYF. CDR3 nucleotide sequence: TGTGCCAGCAGTTCCGTGGCCCGTGGAAACACCATATATTTT.

J is TRBJ1-1 and V is TRBV5-1; D remains ambiguous. The germline V and J ends were trimmed by 2 bases and 0 bases, with 8 bases remaining between them. There are 14 residues in the CDR3. Germline values: CDR1 SGHRS, CDR2 YFSETQ. The CDR3 DNA follows: TGCGCCAGCAGCTTTTCCGTCCTGAACACTGAAGCTTTCTTT. The encoded protein is CASSFSVLNTEAFF.

The chain carries TRBV7-9 and TRBJ2-5; D remains unclear. Germline CDR1 SEHNR, CDR2 FQNEAQ (reference sequence). V was cut by 5 bases and J by 5 bases, with 15 bases left in between. The CDR3 loop spans 14 amino acids. This CDR3 reads CASSLVNTGETQYF. CDR3 sequence (DNA): TGTGCCAGCAGCCTAGTTAACACCGGGGAGACCCAGTACTTC.

The chain links TRBV28 to TRBJ2-3; D might be TRBD2 (6 bases). Germline-derived CDR1 and CDR2 are MDHEN and SYDVKM. Between the trimmed V and J ends, which lost 9 bases and 4 bases, there was a span of 23 bases. CDR3 size: 16 residues. Here the CDR3 DNA reads TGTGCCAGTAGAGGGCCGGGGGTGACTGTGTCAGATACGCAGTATTTT. It is translated as CASRGPGVTVSDTQYF.

V and J are TRBV28 and TRBJ2-1, with TRBD2 matching over 9 bases. Losses at the gene ends were 8 bases for V and 7 bases for J; bases not matched to a gene: 9. Germline CDR1 is MDHEN and CDR2 is SYDVKM. The length of the CDR3 is 14 residues. CDR3 DNA sequence: TGTGCCAGCGGGGTGGCTAGCGGGAAGAATGAGCAGTTCTTC. Protein product: CASGVASGKNEQFF.

This clone came up once. The chain carries TRBV10-3 and TRBJ2-2; D call uncertain. The V end lost 7 bases, the J end lost 2 bases, and 17 bases lay between the germline ends. The CDR3 spans 16 residues. CDR1 ENHRY and CDR2 SYGVKD come from the germline V gene. CDR3 DNA: TGTGCCATCACGAGCTCAACTCTAGGCAACACCGGGGAGCTGTTTTTT. Protein sequence: CAITSSTLGNTGELFF.

The rearrangement joins TRBV5-6 to TRBJ1-1, with a possible D match to TRBD1 (6 bases). Germline values: CDR1 SGHDT, CDR2 YYEEEE. The CDR3 spans 14 residues. V lost 0 bases and J lost 0, with 6 bases in between. Here the CDR3 reads CASSLGDMNTEAFF. CDR3 in DNA: TGTGCCAGCAGCTTGGGGGACATGAACACTGAAGCTTTCTTT.

This chain links TRBV9 with TRBJ2-3; no clear D gene. V shed 3 bases and J shed 2 bases, with 13 bases lying between them. CDR3 size: 15 residues. Looked up from germline, CDR1 is SGDLS and CDR2 is YYNGEE. CDR3 protein: CASSAEVVFTDTQYF. As DNA, the CDR3 is TGTGCCAGCAGCGCCGAAGTAGTGTTCACAGATACGCAGTATTTT.

The gene calls are TRBV7-3 and TRBJ2-2, with 7 positions matching TRBD1. The length of the CDR3 is 15 residues. V gave up 2 bases and J gave up 5 bases; unmatched junction bases: 5. Germline lookup yields CDR1 SGHTA and CDR2 FQGTGA. The CDR3 DNA is TGTGCCAGCAGCTTAGAGGGGGCTATGACCGGGGAGCTGTTTTTT. It yields the protein CASSLEGAMTGELFF.

This chain joins TRBV13 and TRBJ1-3; maybe TRBD1 (6 bases). The CDR3 is 16 amino acids. The ends were cut back, 5 bases at V and 0 bases at J, with 14 bases in the middle. CDR1 and CDR2 (germline): PRHDT, FYEKMQ (reference sequence). The CDR3 reads CASSLRTENSGNTIYF. In DNA, the CDR3 is TGTGCCAGCAGCCTAAGGACAGAAAACTCTGGAAACACCATATATTTT.

The V call is TRBV6-1, the J call TRBJ2-5; 7 nucleotides align to TRBD1. The CDR3 length is 16 residues. J was trimmed by 2 bases and V by 1 base; bases with no gene match: 7. In germline, CDR1 is MNHNS, CDR2 SASEGT. The CDR3 sequence: CASSEDRGFGQETQYF. The CDR3, as DNA: TGTGCCAGCAGTGAAGACAGGGGTTTTGGACAAGAGACCCAGTACTTC.

The J gene is TRBJ2-1, the V gene TRBV7-9, with 8 bases identical to TRBD2. Germline trimming cut 2 bases from V and 8 bases from J; bases unmatched to any gene: 8. The CDR3 is 15 amino acids. Germline CDR1 and CDR2: SEHNR and FQNEAQ (reference sequence). CDR3 region: CASSLFIAGTDEQFF. CDR3 bases: TGTGCCAGCAGCTTATTTATAGCGGGGACTGATGAGCAGTTCTTC.